Shown below are 8 T cell receptor beta chains from a single sample sequenced in a study of blood T cell repertoires in COVID-19. TCRdb's table, derived via immunoSEQ multiplex PCR, lists solely in-frame clones and lacks some. The sample lists about 200,000 clones, roughly nine tenths occurring once. The source material was PBMCs or T cells enriched from blood (not recorded which). All receptors derive from a woman aged 18-29 years who had recovered from COVID-19.

This chain links TRBV4-1 with TRBJ1-4; no definite D call. Per germline, CDR1 MGHRA and CDR2 YSYEKL. This CDR3 has 13 amino acids. With 6 bases removed from V and 4 bases from J, the gap between germline ends came to 9 bases. For the CDR3, the DNA is TGCGCCAGCAGTCAGCGGATTAATGAAAAACTGTTTTTT. Translated: CASSQRINEKLFF.

The gene calls are TRBV27 and TRBJ2-2; possibly TRBD1 for D (6 bases). The CDR3 contains 16 residues. The V gene's germline CDR1 is MNHEY and CDR2 SMNVEV (reference sequence). V was pared by 6 bases and J by 0 bases, with 14 bases between. CDR3 sequence: CASSTRQVTNTGELFF. DNA of the CDR3: TGTGCCAGCAGCACCAGACAGGTTACGAACACCGGGGAGCTGTTTTTT.

The J gene is TRBJ1-1, the V gene TRBV3-1 (or the pseudogene TRBV3-2), with 8 bases fitting TRBD1. This CDR3 comprises 15 residues. Germline CDR1 and CDR2: LGHDT and YNNKEL (reference sequence). Germline trimming cut 0 bases from V and 0 bases from J; bases unmatched to any gene: 0. The chain's CDR3 is CASSQEQGVNTEAFF. The CDR3 DNA reads as TGTGCCAGCAGCCAAGAACAGGGGGTGAACACTGAAGCTTTCTTT.

The chain uses TRBV10-3 and TRBJ1-2, with 9 bases matching TRBD1. CDR1 and CDR2 (germline): ENHRY, SYGVKD. The CDR3 extends over 15 amino acids. The J segment lost 2 bases and the V segment lost 8 bases, leaving 9 bases of the junction unmatched. The CDR3 DNA reads TGTGCCATCTTTACGGACAGGGGAGGGAACTATGGCTACACCTTC. It is translated as CAIFTDRGGNYGYTF.

This chain connects TRBV9 to TRBJ2-3, with D possibly being TRBD1 (5 bases). The CDR3 length is 13 residues. V was pared by 2 bases and J by 5 bases, with 9 bases between. From germline, CDR1 is SGDLS and CDR2 YYNGEE. The DNA of the CDR3 is TGTGCCAGCAGCGTCGATCAGGGAGATACGCAGTATTTT. Residues: CASSVDQGDTQYF.

The chain has TRBV6-5 and TRBJ1-5; D gene ambiguous. Trimming stripped 6 bases from V and 2 bases from J, with 5 bases between. The CDR3 contains 12 residues. Germline CDR1 MNHEY, CDR2 SVGAGI. CDR3 sequence: CASRSGNQPQHF. CDR3 in DNA: TGTGCCAGCAGGAGCGGCAATCAGCCCCAGCATTTT.

The V and J genes are TRBV9 and TRBJ1-1, with D possibly being TRBD1 (5 bases). Germline V gene lookup returns CDR1 SGDLS and CDR2 YYNGEE. The CDR3 has 14 residues. V was shortened by 0 bases and J by 11 bases, with 17 bases between the two germline ends. CDR3: CASSVDSSGLKAFF. In DNA form, the CDR3 reads TGTGCCAGCAGCGTAGATTCTTCAGGGTTGAAGGCTTTCTTT. Using reference TRBV9 and TRBJ1-1 for the parts outside the CDR3, the full variable domain is DSGVTQTPKHLITATGQRVTLRCSPRSGDLSVYWYQQSLDQGLQFLIQYYNGEERAKGNILERFSAQQFPDLHSELNLSSLELGDSALYFCASSVDSSGLKAFFGQGTRLTVV.

J is TRBJ2-7 and V is TRBV6-1; no clear D. Germline CDR1 reads MNHNS; CDR2 reads SASEGT. Trimming cost V 1 base and J 4 bases, with 5 bases left between them. CDR3 length equals 12 residues. The CDR3 DNA reads TGTGCCAGCAGTGAAGTCAGATACGAGCAGTACTTC. Amino acids: CASSEVRYEQYF.